These 21 T cell receptor beta chains were all obtained from the same sample, sequenced in a study of blood T cells in healthy people across ages. Sample-barcoded 5' priming and a J-beta primer mix drove a second PCR of roughly 6 to 12 cycles. Via MiXCR, TCRdb re-called the 5' RACE reads, giving one row per CDR3 protein. The sample lists 700,000 to 900,000 distinct CDR3 sequences, 53% seen once, with roughly two fifths in the top ten. Input material: blood. The receptors originated from an elderly man in good health.

The chain couples TRBV7-9 to TRBJ2-7; TRBD2 aligns across 11 bases. The DNA end lines up better with TRBJ2-5; the J call may be wrong. From germline, CDR1 is SEHNR and CDR2 FQNEAQ (reference sequence). The CDR3 runs 15 residues. The CDR3 reads CASSPLAGGTETQYF. In DNA, the CDR3 is TGTGCCAGCAGCCCCCTAGCGGGAGGAACAGAGACCCAGTACTTC.

A word on this clonotype: One junction end does not reproduce the germline sequence, and a read error may be involved. The chain combines TRBV5-1 with TRBJ1-6; no clear D gene. Germline CDR1 is SGHRS and CDR2 is YFSETQ. This CDR3 has 15 amino acids. The CDR3 bases are TGCGCCAGCAGCTTGGAGGGTGACTTGTATGTACCCCCCCACTTT. Protein product: CASSLEGDLYVPPHF.

J is TRBJ1-1 and V is TRBV20-1; D is unclear. The CDR3 sequence is 14 residues long. Trimming took off 0 bases at V and 1 base at J, with 9 bases between the two ends. Germline CDR1 reads DFQATT; CDR2 reads SNEGSKA (reference sequence). In nucleotides, the CDR3 is TGCAGTGCTAGAGAAGGCAGCCAGAACACTGAAGCTTTCTTT. This encodes CSAREGSQNTEAFF.

V gene TRBV3-1 combines with J gene TRBJ2-1; a weak D match, TRBD2 (5 bases). The J call may be incorrect, as the DNA end agrees better with TRBJ2-7. Germline CDR1 LGHDT, CDR2 YNNKEL (reference sequence). The CDR3 loop spans 19 amino acids. CDR3 loop: CASSQDVSSVSALYNEQYF. The CDR3 DNA follows: TGTGCCAGCAGCCAAGATGTGAGTAGCGTTTCAGCCCTCTACAATGAGCAGTACTTC.

This rearrangement joins TRBV14 to TRBJ2-3; 11 positions agree with TRBD2. CDR3 length equals 16 residues. Germline V lookup: CDR1 SGHDN, CDR2 FVKESK. The J segment lost 14 bases and the V segment lost 2 bases, leaving 15 bases of the junction unmatched. The CDR3 sequence: CASSQTTSGSSRYAYF. The CDR3 nucleotides read TGTGCCAGCAGCCAAACCACTAGCGGGAGTAGCAGATACGCGTATTTT.

This CDR3 reads CASSLAGLVCNEQFF. The CDR3, as DNA: TGTGCCAGCAGCTTAGCGGGACTAGTCTGCAATGAGCAGTTCTTC. This chain connects TRBV7-2 to TRBJ2-1, with 8 positions matching TRBD2. This CDR3 is built from 15 residues. V was pared by 0 bases and J by 6 bases, with 4 bases of the junction left unmatched. Germline lookup yields CDR1 SGHTA and CDR2 FQGNSA.

This chain links TRBV29-1 with TRBJ2-1; tentative D call: TRBD1 (6 bases). Germline CDR1 reads SQVTM; CDR2 reads ANQGSEA. The CDR3 totals 17 residues. V lost 8 bases to trimming and J lost 10 bases, with 33 bases between them. CDR3 sequence reads: CSSRWGRVGVDGKEQFF. CDR3 DNA sequence: TGCAGCTCCCGATGGGGGCGCGTGGGGGTCGACGGCAAGGAGCAGTTCTTC.

V usage is TRBV3-1 and J usage is TRBJ2-1; D is possibly TRBD2 (6 bases). This CDR3 is 14 amino acids long. V was trimmed by 0 bases and J by 6 bases, leaving 9 bases between them. Germline V lookup: CDR1 LGHDT, CDR2 YNNKEL (reference sequence). This CDR3 is CASSQDWRGNEQFF. DNA for the CDR3: TGTGCCAGCAGCCAAGACTGGAGGGGCAATGAGCAGTTCTTC.

The chain employs TRBV7-9 and TRBJ2-7, with no clear D. V lost 7 bases, J lost 0 bases, and 7 bases lay in between. CDR3 length equals 12 residues. Looked up from germline, CDR1 is SEHNR and CDR2 is FQNEAQ (reference sequence). The CDR3 loop reads CASNQSSYEQYF. Here the CDR3 DNA reads TGTGCCAGCAACCAAAGCTCCTACGAGCAGTACTTC.

The V call is TRBV12-3 or TRBV12-4, the J call TRBJ2-7; TRBD1 matches 9 bases. J was trimmed by 7 bases and V by 5 bases; bases with no gene match: 6. This CDR3 contains 13 residues. CDR3 amino acids: CASSPTGQGEQYF. The DNA for the CDR3 is TGTGCCAGCAGTCCTACAGGACAGGGGGAGCAGTACTTC.

This clonotype was picked up a small number of times. The rearrangement joins TRBV20-1 to TRBJ1-5, with 10 nucleotides matching TRBD1. Germline CDR1 reads DFQATT; CDR2 reads SNEGSKA (reference sequence). The CDR3 has 14 amino acids. Trimming cost V 3 bases and J 6 bases; bases outside gene matches: 5. DNA of the CDR3: TGCAGTGCTAGCGGACAGGGGGTCGGTCAGCCCCAGCATTTT. It translates to CSASGQGVGQPQHF.

V usage is TRBV5-1 and J usage is TRBJ1-1; weak D call: TRBD1 (6 bases). Germline V gene data show CDR1 as SGHRS and CDR2 as YFSETQ. V lost 4 bases and J 0 bases, leaving 13 bases between the germline ends. CDR3 length: 15 amino acids. CDR3 loop: CASSPEGTMNTEAFF. The CDR3, as DNA: TGCGCCAGCAGCCCGGAGGGGACAATGAACACTGAAGCTTTCTTT. Full variable domain (missing parts from reference TRBV5-1 and TRBJ1-1): KAGVTQTPRYLIKTRGQQVTLSCSPISGHRSVSWYQQTPGQGLQFLFEYFSETQRNKGNFPGRFSGRQFSNSRSEMNVSTLELGDSALYLCASSPEGTMNTEAFFGQGTRLTVV.

This clonotype was picked up one time. The chain combines TRBV5-1 with TRBJ1-6; D possibly corresponds to TRBD1 (6 bases). The CDR3 consists of 15 residues. CDR1 and CDR2 (germline): SGHRS, YFSETQ. V was pared by 3 bases and J by 8 bases, with 15 bases between. This CDR3 reads CASSWGQTSDSPLHF. The CDR3, as DNA: TGCGCCAGCAGCTGGGGACAAACCAGCGATTCACCCCTCCACTTT. The full variable domain, with the rest looked up from reference TRBV5-1 and TRBJ1-6, is KAGVTQTPRYLIKTRGQQVTLSCSPISGHRSVSWYQQTPGQGLQFLFEYFSETQRNKGNFPGRFSGRQFSNSRSEMNVSTLELGDSALYLCASSWGQTSDSPLHFGNGTRLTVT.

This clonotype has just a few counts. The rearrangement joins TRBV6-1 to TRBJ1-5; D unresolved. Trimming took off 8 bases at V and 2 bases at J, with 16 bases between the two ends. The length of the CDR3 is 15 residues. CDR1 and CDR2 (germline): MNHNS, SASEGT. The CDR3 DNA sequence: TGTGCCAGCGATAATAACCCCTTGGGCAATCAGCCCCAGCATTTT. The encoded protein is CASDNNPLGNQPQHF.

The chain joins TRBV20-1 to TRBJ2-7; 12 nucleotides line up with TRBD2. The ends lost 3 bases at V and 6 bases at J; junction bases unmatched: 3. This CDR3 is 13 amino acids long. CDR1 DFQATT and CDR2 SNEGSKA come from the germline V gene (reference sequence). The CDR3 DNA sequence: TGCAGTGCTAGGAGGACTAGCGGGACCGAGCAGTACTTC. Residues: CSARRTSGTEQYF.

This clonotype occurred a few times. V gene TRBV11-2 combines with J gene TRBJ1-2; D unresolved. Trimming pared 5 bases from V and 13 bases from J, leaving 20 bases between. This CDR3 region has 13 residues. Germline V gives CDR1 SGHAT, CDR2 FQNNGV. CDR3 sequence reads: CASSAAGEPRGTF. The DNA for the CDR3 is TGTGCCAGCAGCGCCGCCGGGGAGCCTCGGGGCACCTTC.

To note about this clonotype: A much larger clone is a single base away; this may be a read error. The chain combines TRBV6-2 or TRBV6-3 with TRBJ2-5; no clear D. The DNA end is a closer match to TRBJ2-4, so the J assignment may be wrong. The germline V gene encodes CDR1 MNHEY and CDR2 SVGEGT. The CDR3 loop spans 11 amino acids. The CDR3 sequence is CASSVKNIQYF. DNA of the CDR3: TGTGCCAGCAGTGTCAAAAACATTCAGTACTTC.

The rearrangement uses TRBV5-1 and TRBJ2-3; D is uncertain. V was shortened by 0 bases and J by 3 bases, with 8 bases between the two germline ends. CDR1 and CDR2 from the germline V gene are SGHRS and YFSETQ. The CDR3 covers 14 residues. The CDR3 spells CASSLDRTTDTQYF. CDR3 in DNA: TGCGCCAGCAGCTTGGACAGAACGACAGATACGCAGTATTTT.

This sequence joins TRBV5-1 and TRBJ1-6; 10 positions match TRBD1. The V gene end was trimmed by 0 bases and the J gene end by 9 bases; junction bases not matched to a gene: 9. CDR1 SGHRS and CDR2 YFSETQ come from the germline V gene. This CDR3 is built from 17 residues. Here the CDR3 DNA reads TGCGCCAGCAGCTTGGCCCCGATGGGACAGGGGATTTCACCCCTCCACTTT. Its protein product is CASSLAPMGQGISPLHF.

This clonotype was seen a handful of times. The chain carries TRBV7-8 and TRBJ2-1, with D maybe TRBD2 (5 bases). Trimming shortened V by 5 bases and J by 7 bases, and 12 bases separated the two germline ends. There are 13 residues in the CDR3. Germline CDR1 is SGHVS and CDR2 is FQNEAQ. CDR3 sequence reads: CASSLIGRNEQFF. CDR3 bases: TGTGCCAGCAGCCTAATTGGGAGAAATGAGCAGTTCTTC.

This clonotype was detected a few times. The chain is built from TRBV20-1 and TRBJ2-4, with TRBD2 as a possible D gene (5 bases). The germline CDR1 and CDR2 sequences are DFQATT and SNEGSKA (reference sequence). The CDR3 runs to 13 residues. The V and J ends lost 3 bases and 0 bases respectively, with 6 bases between them. CDR3 amino acids: CSASGEAKNIQYF. The CDR3 bases are TGCAGTGCTAGCGGGGAAGCCAAAAACATTCAGTACTTC.